A single sample is the source of the 2 T cell receptor beta chains below, sequenced in a study of beta chain features in type 1 diabetes. Expressed TCRB transcripts were sequenced because the isolated RNA had all been reverse transcribed beforehand. Some clones are missing from TCRdb's copy, which holds only in-frame ones; the method was immunoSEQ multiplex PCR. The sample yields approximately 170,000 clones, less than 9.5% seen once. Study-level points and caveats: Moderately but significantly shorter TCRB CDR3s were found in Type 1 diabetes patients in all four CD4+ subsets.

These TCRs' antigens remain unknown. The sequenced material came from central memory CD4+ T cells from blood. Receptors originate from a woman aged 40 to 50 with type 1 diabetes.

This clone was found a few times. This rearrangement joins TRBV7-2 to TRBJ1-2; D perhaps matches TRBD1 (6 bases). Trimming took 5 bases from V and 8 from J, leaving 15 bases between them. Germline lookup yields CDR1 SGHTA and CDR2 FQGNSA. The CDR3 has 13 residues. The chain's CDR3 is CASSLGGAPGYTF. In DNA, the CDR3 is TGTGCCAGCAGCCTTGGGGGGGCGCCGGGCTACACCTTC. The full variable domain, completed using reference TRBV7-2 and TRBJ1-2, is GAGVSQSPSNKVTEKGKDVELRCDPISGHTALYWYRQSLGQGLEFLIYFQGNSAPDKSGLPSDRFSAERTGGSVSTLTIQRTQQEDSAVYLCASSLGGAPGYTFGSGTRLTVV.

J is TRBJ2-6 and V is TRBV28, with 9 bases identical to TRBD1. The length of the CDR3 is 18 residues. Trimming took 5 bases from V and 1 from J; bases not matched to a gene: 9. CDR1 MDHEN and CDR2 SYDVKM come from the germline V gene. The CDR3 here is CASSPRQGVTSGANVLTF. The CDR3 DNA sequence: TGTGCCAGCAGTCCGAGACAGGGGGTAACTTCTGGGGCCAACGTCCTGACTTTC.